A selection of T cell receptor beta chains follows, all from one sample in a study of blood T cell repertoires in COVID-19. Here immunoSEQ multiplex PCR was the method, and the copy in TCRdb shows in-frame clones only, minus some. The table includes approximately 100,000 clones, more than 75% detected once. The sequencing sample was made of peripheral blood. The receptors were gathered from a human donor in a cohort sampled during active COVID-19. CDR3s include the opening cysteine and the closing phenylalanine or tryptophan. A D gene is named only where the DNA matches it firmly. Some rows mark clone size as missing; the rest say once, few, many or name a class of expanded clone.

D gene: TRBD2; clone size: NA; CDR3 length: 13; J gene: TRBJ2-1; V gene: TRBV12-3/TRBV12-4; CDR3 protein: CASIRTSGGTEFF; CDR3 DNA: TGTGCCAGCATTCGGACTAGCGGGGGTACGGAGTTCTTC
D gene: NA; clone size: NA; CDR3 length: 13; J gene: TRBJ1-1; V gene: TRBV9; CDR3 protein: CASSDGQYTEAFF; CDR3 DNA: TGTGCCAGCAGCGACGGACAGTACACTGAAGCTTTCTTT
D gene: NA; clone size: NA; CDR3 length: 14; J gene: TRBJ2-7; V gene: TRBV19; CDR3 protein: CASSMKTPAGEQYF; CDR3 DNA: TGTGCCAGTAGCATGAAGACCCCCGCGGGGGAGCAGTACTTC
D gene: NA; clone size: NA; CDR3 length: 14; J gene: TRBJ1-4; V gene: TRBV19; CDR3 protein: CASRASRVGEKLFF; CDR3 DNA: TGTGCCAGTAGGGCCTCCAGGGTGGGAGAAAAACTGTTTTTT
D gene: TRBD1; clone size: NA; CDR3 length: 17; J gene: TRBJ1-3; V gene: TRBV5-1; CDR3 protein: CASSSPPGQGDGNTIYF; CDR3 DNA: TGCGCCAGCAGCTCACCTCCGGGACAGGGGGACGGAAACACCATATATTTT
D gene: NA; clone size: NA; CDR3 length: 13; J gene: TRBJ1-2; V gene: TRBV19; CDR3 protein: CASRAWGLGGYTF; CDR3 DNA: TGTGCCAGTAGGGCTTGGGGACTGGGGGGCTACACCTTC
D gene: NA; clone size: NA; CDR3 length: 15; J gene: TRBJ2-4; V gene: TRBV21-1; CDR3 protein: CASIGLHRAKNIQYF; CDR3 DNA: TGTGCCAGCATCGGACTACACCGAGCCAAAAACATTCAGTACTTC
D gene: TRBD1; clone size: few; CDR3 length: 15; J gene: TRBJ2-1; V gene: TRBV28; CDR3 protein: CASTRQGAVGNEQFF; CDR3 DNA: TGTGCCAGCACGCGACAGGGGGCGGTGGGCAATGAGCAGTTCTTC
D gene: NA; clone size: few; CDR3 length: 15; J gene: TRBJ1-4; V gene: TRBV2; CDR3 protein: CASSQNRDTAEKLFF; CDR3 DNA: TGTGCCAGCAGCCAGAACCGGGACACGGCTGAAAAACTGTTTTTT
D gene: TRBD1; clone size: NA; CDR3 length: 14; J gene: TRBJ1-5; V gene: TRBV6-4; CDR3 protein: CASSGTGNNQPQHF; CDR3 DNA: TGTGCCAGCAGTGGGACAGGGAACAATCAGCCCCAGCATTTT
D gene: TRBD2; clone size: few; CDR3 length: 18; J gene: TRBJ2-4; V gene: TRBV19; CDR3 protein: CASSPSGGYQRAKNIQYF; CDR3 DNA: TGTGCCAGTAGTCCCAGCGGGGGGTACCAACGAGCCAAAAACATTCAGTACTTC